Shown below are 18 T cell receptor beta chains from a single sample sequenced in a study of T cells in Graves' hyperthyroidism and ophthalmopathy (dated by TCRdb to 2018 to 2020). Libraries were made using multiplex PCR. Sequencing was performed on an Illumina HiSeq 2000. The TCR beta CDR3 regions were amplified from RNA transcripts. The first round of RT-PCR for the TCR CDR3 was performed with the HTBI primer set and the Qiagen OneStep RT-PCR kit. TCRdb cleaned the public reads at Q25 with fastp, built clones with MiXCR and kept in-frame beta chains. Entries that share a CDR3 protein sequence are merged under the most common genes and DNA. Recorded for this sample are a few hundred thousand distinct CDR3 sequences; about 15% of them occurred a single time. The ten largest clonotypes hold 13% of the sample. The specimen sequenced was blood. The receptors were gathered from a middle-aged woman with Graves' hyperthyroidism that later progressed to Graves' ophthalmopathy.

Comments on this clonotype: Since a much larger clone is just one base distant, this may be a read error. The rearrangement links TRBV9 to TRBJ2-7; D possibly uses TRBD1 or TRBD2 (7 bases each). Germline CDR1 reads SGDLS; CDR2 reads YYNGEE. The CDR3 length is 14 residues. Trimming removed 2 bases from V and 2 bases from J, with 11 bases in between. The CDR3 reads CASSVTGRAYEQYF. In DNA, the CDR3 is TGTGCCAGCAGCGTGACAGGGAGGGCCTACGAGCAGTACTTC. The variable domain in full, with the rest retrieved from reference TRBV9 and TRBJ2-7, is DSGVTQTPKHLITATGQRVTLRCSPRSGDLSVYWYQQSLDQGLQFLIQYYNGEERAKGNILERFSAQQFPDLHSELNLSSLELGDSALYFCASSVTGRAYEQYFGPGTRLTVT.

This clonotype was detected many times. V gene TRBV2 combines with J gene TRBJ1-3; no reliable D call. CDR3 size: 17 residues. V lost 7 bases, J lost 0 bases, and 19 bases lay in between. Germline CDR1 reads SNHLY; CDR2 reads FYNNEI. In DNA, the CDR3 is TGTGCCAGCACGGGTCAAAAGACACCCGTCTCTGGAAACACCATATATTTT. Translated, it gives CASTGQKTPVSGNTIYF.

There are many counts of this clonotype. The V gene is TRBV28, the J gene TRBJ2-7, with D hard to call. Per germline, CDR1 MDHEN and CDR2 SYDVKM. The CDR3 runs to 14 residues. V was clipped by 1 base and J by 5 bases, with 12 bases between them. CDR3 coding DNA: TGTGCCAGCAGTTTATTGGGTAGGTGGGACGAGCAGTACTTC. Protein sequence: CASSLLGRWDEQYF.

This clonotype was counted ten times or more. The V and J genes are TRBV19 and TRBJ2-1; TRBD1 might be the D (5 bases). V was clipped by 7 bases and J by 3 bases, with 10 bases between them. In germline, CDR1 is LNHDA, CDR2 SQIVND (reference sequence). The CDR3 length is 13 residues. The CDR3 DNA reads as TGTGCCAGTAATAAAGGGGACTACAATGAGCAGTTCTTC. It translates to CASNKGDYNEQFF.

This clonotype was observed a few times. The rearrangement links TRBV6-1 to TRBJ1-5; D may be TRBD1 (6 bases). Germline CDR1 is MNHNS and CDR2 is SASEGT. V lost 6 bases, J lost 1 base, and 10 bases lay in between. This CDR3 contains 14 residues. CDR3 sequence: CASRQGRSNQPQHF. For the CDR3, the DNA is TGTGCCAGCAGACAGGGTCGGAGCAATCAGCCCCAGCATTTT.

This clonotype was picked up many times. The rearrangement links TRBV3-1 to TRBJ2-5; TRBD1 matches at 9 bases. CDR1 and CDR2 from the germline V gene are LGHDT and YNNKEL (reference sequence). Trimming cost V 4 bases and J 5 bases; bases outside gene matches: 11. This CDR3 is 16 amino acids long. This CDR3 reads CASSLDTGQGRETQYF. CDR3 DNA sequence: TGTGCCAGCAGCCTCGATACAGGACAGGGGCGGGAGACCCAGTACTTC.

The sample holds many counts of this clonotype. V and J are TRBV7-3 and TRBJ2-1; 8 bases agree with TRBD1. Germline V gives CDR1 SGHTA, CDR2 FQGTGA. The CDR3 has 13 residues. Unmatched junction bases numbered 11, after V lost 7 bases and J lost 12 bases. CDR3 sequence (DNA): TGTGCCAGCAACCCCGGACAGGGAGGACTGCAGTTCTTC. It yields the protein CASNPGQGGLQFF.

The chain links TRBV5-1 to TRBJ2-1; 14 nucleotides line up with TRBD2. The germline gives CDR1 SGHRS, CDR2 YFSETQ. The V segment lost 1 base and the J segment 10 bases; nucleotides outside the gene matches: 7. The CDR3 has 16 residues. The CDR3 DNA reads TGCGCCAGCAGCTTGCTGGGACTAGCGGGAGTAAAAGAGCAGTTCTTC. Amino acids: CASSLLGLAGVKEQFF.

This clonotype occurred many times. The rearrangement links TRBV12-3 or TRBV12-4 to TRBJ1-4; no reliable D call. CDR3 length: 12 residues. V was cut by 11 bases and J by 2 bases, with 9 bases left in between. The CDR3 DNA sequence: TGTGCCGTGGGGTTGACTAATGAAAAACTGTTTTTT. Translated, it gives CAVGLTNEKLFF.

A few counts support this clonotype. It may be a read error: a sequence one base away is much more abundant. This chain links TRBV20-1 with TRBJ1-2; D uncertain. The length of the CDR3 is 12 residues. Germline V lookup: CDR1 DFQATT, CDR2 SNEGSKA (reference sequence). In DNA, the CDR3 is TGCAGTGCTAGAGACAGAAACTATGGCTGCACCTTC. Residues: CSARDRNYGCTF.

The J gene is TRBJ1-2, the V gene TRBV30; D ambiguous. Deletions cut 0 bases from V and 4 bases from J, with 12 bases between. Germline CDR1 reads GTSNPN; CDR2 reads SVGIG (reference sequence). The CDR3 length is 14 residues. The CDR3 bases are TGTGCCTGGAGTGTAAAGGGAGGCGGCTATGGCTACACCTTC. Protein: CAWSVKGGGYGYTF.

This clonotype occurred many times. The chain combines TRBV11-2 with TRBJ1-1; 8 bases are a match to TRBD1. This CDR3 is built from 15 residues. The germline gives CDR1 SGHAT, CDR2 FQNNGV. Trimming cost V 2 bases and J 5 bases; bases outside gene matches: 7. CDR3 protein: CASSLFPDRGTEAFF. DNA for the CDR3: TGTGCCAGCAGCTTATTCCCTGACAGGGGAACTGAAGCTTTCTTT. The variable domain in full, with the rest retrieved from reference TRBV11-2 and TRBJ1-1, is EAGVAQSPRYKIIEKRQSVAFWCNPISGHATLYWYQQILGQGPKLLIQFQNNGVVDDSQLPKDRFSAERLKGVDSTLKIQPAKLEDSAVYLCASSLFPDRGTEAFFGQGTRLTVV.

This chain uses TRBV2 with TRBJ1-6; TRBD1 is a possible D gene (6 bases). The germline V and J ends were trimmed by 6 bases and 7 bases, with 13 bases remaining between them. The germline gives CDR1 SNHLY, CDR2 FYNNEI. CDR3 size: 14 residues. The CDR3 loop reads CASRGGGRNSPLHF. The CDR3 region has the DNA TGTGCCAGCAGAGGGGGGGGCAGGAATTCACCCCTCCACTTT.

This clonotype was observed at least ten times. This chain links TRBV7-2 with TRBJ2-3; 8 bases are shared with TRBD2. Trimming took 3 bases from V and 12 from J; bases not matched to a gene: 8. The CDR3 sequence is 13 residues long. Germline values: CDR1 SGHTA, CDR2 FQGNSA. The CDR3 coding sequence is TGTGCCAGCAGCTTCCTTGCAAGCGGGAGTCAGTATTTT. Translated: CASSFLASGSQYF.

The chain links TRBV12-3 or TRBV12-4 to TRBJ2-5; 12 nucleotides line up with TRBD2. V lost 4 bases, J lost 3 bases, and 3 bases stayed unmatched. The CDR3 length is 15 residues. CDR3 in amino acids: CASSSTSGGKETQYF. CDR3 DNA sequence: TGTGCCAGCAGTTCTACTAGCGGGGGGAAAGAGACCCAGTACTTC.

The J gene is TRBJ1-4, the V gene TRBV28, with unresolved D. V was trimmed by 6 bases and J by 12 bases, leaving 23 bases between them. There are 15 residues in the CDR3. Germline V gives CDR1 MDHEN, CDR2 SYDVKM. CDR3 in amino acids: CASRPPGLGPLELFF. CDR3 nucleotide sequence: TGTGCCAGCAGACCCCCGGGCCTAGGCCCATTGGAACTGTTTTTT.

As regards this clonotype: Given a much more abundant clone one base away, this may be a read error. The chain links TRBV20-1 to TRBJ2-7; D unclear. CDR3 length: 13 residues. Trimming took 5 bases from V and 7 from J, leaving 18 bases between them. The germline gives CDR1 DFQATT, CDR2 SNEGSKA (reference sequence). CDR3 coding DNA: TGCAGTGCTCCGCCACCCGCCGGGCGGGAGCAGTACTTC. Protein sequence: CSAPPPAGREQYF.

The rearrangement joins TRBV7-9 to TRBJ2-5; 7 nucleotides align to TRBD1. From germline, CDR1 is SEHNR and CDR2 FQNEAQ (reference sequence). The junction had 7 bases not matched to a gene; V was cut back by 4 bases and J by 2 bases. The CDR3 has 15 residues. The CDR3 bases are TGTGCCAGCAGCTCCCCCGGCAGGGGGCAAGAGACCCAGTACTTC. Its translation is CASSSPGRGQETQYF.